The 21 T cell receptor beta chains below were found in one sample sequenced in a study of CXCR3-negative and CXCR3-positive naive CD8 T cells (dated by TCRdb to about 2019). Study-wide conclusions, independent of this receptor: Compared with CXCR3-negative naive cells, CXCR3-positive naive cells had TRB CDR3s with higher hydrophobicity (lower Kidera factor 4), lower energy, and higher strength and volume indices.

Their specific antigens are unknown. TCRdb lists the instrument as NextSeq 550. The Human TCR Profiling Kit (MiLaboratory) was used to make UMI-labeled 5' RACE TRB cDNA libraries. TCRdb reprocessed the sequencing reads and holds a single record per CDR3 protein sequence, with no DNA. This sample's table contains around 160,000 distinct CDR3 sequences. The top ten clones comprise 0.25% to 0.35% of the sample. The sequencing input was naive CXCR3+ CD8+ T cells from blood. The meaning of the sample's cell subset or site label: CD45RO-CCR7+CD27+CD95- naive CD8+ T cells expressing CXCR3 (TNR3+). All receptors derive from a human donor in good health. Some clones in this sample may be carry-over from other donors' samples.

The J gene is TRBJ2-7, the V gene TRBV5-1; no DNA is available, so the TRBD1 call from TCRdb remains unchecked. The CDR3 has 14 amino acids. Germline V gives CDR1 SGHRS, CDR2 YFSETQ. The CDR3 sequence is CASSWGDMLYEQYF. The full variable domain, its missing parts supplied by reference TRBV5-1 and TRBJ2-7, is KAGVTQTPRYLIKTRGQQVTLSCSPISGHRSVSWYQQTPGQGLQFLFEYFSETQRNKGNFPGRFSGRQFSNSRSEMNVSTLELGDSALYLCASSWGDMLYEQYFGPGTRLTVT.

The rearrangement uses TRBV7-9 and TRBJ2-5; no DNA is available, so the TRBD1 call from TCRdb remains unchecked. This CDR3 spans 16 amino acids. CDR1 and CDR2 from the germline V gene are SEHNR and FQNEAQ (reference sequence). The CDR3 is CASSDSRGAGRETQYF.

The chain employs TRBV6-6 and TRBJ2-5; TCRdb gives TRBD1 as the D gene, but with no DNA this cannot be confirmed. The germline gives CDR1 MNHNY, CDR2 SVGAGI (reference sequence). The CDR3 sequence is 14 residues long. The CDR3 loop is CASSLAGGQETQYF.

This chain's CDR3 is CAIRRGPEQYF. The chain recombines TRBV28 with TRBJ2-7. This CDR3 has 11 residues. CDR1 MDHEN and CDR2 SYDVKM come from the germline V gene.

This chain links TRBV5-4 with TRBJ1-2. The CDR3 runs 11 residues. Germline V gene data show CDR1 as SGHNT and CDR2 as YYREEE (reference sequence). The CDR3 region is CASSLVQSYTF.

The chain links TRBV4-1 to TRBJ1-1; TCRdb's D gene call, TRBD1, goes unchecked for lack of DNA. The V gene's germline CDR1 is MGHRA and CDR2 YSYEKL. The CDR3 runs to 14 residues. CDR3 residues: CASSYSGGKNEAFF.

The V call is TRBV20-1, the J call TRBJ2-7; the D call from TCRdb, TRBD2, cannot be confirmed without DNA. CDR3 size: 15 residues. Germline CDR1 and CDR2: DFQATT and SNEGSKA (reference sequence). The CDR3 loop reads CSARDRARSSYEQYF.

The rearrangement joins TRBV4-3 to TRBJ2-7; TCRdb reports TRBD2, a call that lacks DNA to check it against. This CDR3 has 15 amino acids. Germline V CDR1 and CDR2: LGHNA, YSLEER. CDR3 residues: CASSQGILLEGEQYF.

The chain has TRBV14 and TRBJ1-2. Germline CDR1 is SGHDN and CDR2 is FVKESK. The CDR3 length is 13 residues. CDR3 sequence: CASSAAFFYGYTF.

This chain uses TRBV7-8 with TRBJ2-1; lacking DNA, the TRBD2 call made by TCRdb goes unchecked. This CDR3 has 16 amino acids. Germline values: CDR1 SGHVS, CDR2 FQNEAQ. The CDR3 here is CASSNLAGGRAYEQFF.

The J gene is TRBJ1-1, the V gene TRBV6-2 or TRBV6-3; lacking DNA, the TRBD1 call made by TCRdb goes unchecked. The germline CDR1 and CDR2 sequences are MNHEY and SVGEGT. The CDR3 is 14 amino acids. The CDR3 loop reads CASSYDQGNTEAFF.

The chain is built from TRBV4-2 and TRBJ1-1; the TCRdb call, TRBD1, lacks DNA for checking. The CDR3 extends over 15 amino acids. Germline V gene sequence: CDR1 LGHNA, CDR2 YNFKEQ. This chain's CDR3 is CASSLRTGLNTEALF.

This sequence joins TRBV7-9 and TRBJ2-7; TCRdb designates TRBD2, a call that cannot be tested without DNA. Germline assignment: CDR1 SEHNR and CDR2 FQNEAQ (reference sequence). The CDR3 runs to 12 residues. This CDR3 is CASSSEDYEQYF.

This rearrangement joins TRBV29-1 to TRBJ2-7; checking the TCRdb D call of TRBD1 is not possible without DNA. Germline lookup yields CDR1 SQVTM and CDR2 ANQGSEA. This CDR3 spans 13 amino acids. This chain's CDR3 is CSVAPTGSYEQYF.

This chain uses TRBV5-1 with TRBJ1-1; TCRdb reports TRBD1, a call that lacks DNA to check it against. Germline CDR1 reads SGHRS; CDR2 reads YFSETQ. CDR3 length: 15 residues. The CDR3 is CASSFTGGVRAEAFF.

The chain couples TRBV5-5 to TRBJ2-1. There are 15 residues in the CDR3. The germline gives CDR1 SGHKS, CDR2 YYEKEE (reference sequence). Here the CDR3 reads CASSGVSSSYNEQFF.

This sequence joins TRBV7-6 and TRBJ2-3. The CDR3 is made up of 13 amino acids. CDR1 is SGHVS, CDR2 FNYEAQ, per germline. The CDR3 is CASSQNSADTQYF.

V gene TRBV12-3 or TRBV12-4 combines with J gene TRBJ2-6. The CDR3 has 14 amino acids. The CDR3 spells CASSLGSGANVLTF.

The chain carries TRBV5-1 and TRBJ2-3; TCRdb reports TRBD1, a call that lacks DNA to check it against. CDR1 is SGHRS, CDR2 YFSETQ, per germline. This CDR3 comprises 15 residues. The CDR3 loop reads CASSLGQGHGDTQYF.

This chain joins TRBV29-1 and TRBJ1-4. Germline V gene lookup returns CDR1 SQVTM and CDR2 ANQGSEA. The CDR3 has 14 amino acids. The CDR3 is CSVEDLTYGEKLFF.

The genes are TRBV29-1 and TRBJ1-5; the TRBD1 assignment by TCRdb is unverifiable without DNA. The length of the CDR3 is 13 residues. Germline CDR1 SQVTM, CDR2 ANQGSEA. CDR3 residues: CSAWTGGNQPQHF.